The 9 T cell receptor beta chains in this list originate from one sample, sequenced in a study of regulatory T cells in long-lasting Graves disease (dated by TCRdb to the early 2020s). The label giving this sample's time point can be read as: persistent/refractory GD, antithyroid drugs over 5 years with positive TRAb. For both TCR sequencing and RNA sequencing, RNA was extracted from PBMCs using TRIzol. The library was built by means of multiplex PCR. Data came from an Illumina HiSeq 4000. To build TCR beta libraries, CDR3 regions were amplified by Arm-PCR using iRepertoire HTBI primers. The public reads were run again by TCRdb, first through fastp at Q25 and then through MiXCR, and only productive beta chains were kept. Entries are consolidated by CDR3 protein sequence, retaining the most common genes and DNA. In all, the sample holds around 460,000 distinct CDR3 sequences, and 20% to 25% of those were seen once. More than 6% of the sample goes to the ten largest clones.

The sequenced sample was peripheral blood mononuclear cells (PBMCs), obtained when the disease was refractory, from a patient treated with antithyroid drugs. Source of these receptors: a female donor with Graves disease.

There are many counts of this clonotype. The V gene is TRBV12-3 or TRBV12-4, the J gene TRBJ1-2; perhaps TRBD1 as D (5 bases). The ends were cut back, 3 bases at V and 4 bases at J, with 9 bases in the middle. CDR3 size: 13 residues. CDR3 coding DNA: TGTGCCAGCAGTTTGCAGGGACGCTATGGCTACACCTTC. This sequence encodes CASSLQGRYGYTF.

This clonotype has more than one count but fewer than ten. V is TRBV12-3 or TRBV12-4 and J is TRBJ2-1; a possible D gene is TRBD1 (6 bases). V dropped 5 bases and J dropped 4 bases, with 12 bases sitting between them. This CDR3 is built from 14 residues. The CDR3, as DNA: TGTGCCAGCAGTCCCCGGGACACGTACAATGAGCAGTTCTTC. This translates into CASSPRDTYNEQFF.

This clonotype was seen only a few times. V and J are TRBV29-1 and TRBJ1-1; D possibly corresponds to TRBD1 (5 bases). V shed 7 bases and J shed 7 bases, with 13 bases lying between them. This CDR3 is 11 amino acids long. Germline lookup yields CDR1 SQVTM and CDR2 ANQGSEA. CDR3 protein: CSALTGGEAFF. In DNA, the CDR3 is TGCAGCGCTCTGACCGGGGGTGAAGCTTTCTTT.

This clonotype came up many times. This rearrangement joins TRBV6-5 to TRBJ1-2; D possibly corresponds to TRBD1 (5 bases). Germline loops: CDR1 MNHEY, CDR2 SVGAGI. The CDR3 runs to 15 residues. V was shortened by 0 bases and J by 0 bases, with 8 bases between the two germline ends. The CDR3 loop is CASSYSAQANYGYTF. In DNA, the CDR3 is TGTGCCAGCAGTTACTCTGCACAGGCTAACTATGGCTACACCTTC.

The rearrangement links TRBV11-2 to TRBJ2-7, with 9 bases that match TRBD1. Germline lookup yields CDR1 SGHAT and CDR2 FQNNGV. V lost 1 base to trimming and J lost 1 base; unmatched junction nucleotides: 5. There are 16 residues in the CDR3. CDR3 bases: TGTGCCAGCAGCTTAGGGGGGGGACAGGGTTCCTACGAGCAGTACTTC. It codes for CASSLGGGQGSYEQYF.

The table lists this clonotype with many counts. The chain couples TRBV30 to TRBJ1-4, with 8 bases that match TRBD1. The CDR3 has 13 amino acids. The germline V gene encodes CDR1 GTSNPN and CDR2 SVGIG (reference sequence). The V and J ends lost 7 bases and 4 bases, in that order; junction bases with no gene match: 5. CDR3 sequence: CAFRGRSNEKLFF. The CDR3 bases are TGTGCCTTCAGGGGGCGAAGTAATGAAAAACTGTTTTTT.

About this clonotype: One end of the junction does not line up with germline, which may come from a read error. The J gene is TRBJ2-2, the V gene TRBV7-7, with 12 nucleotides matching TRBD1. Germline CDR1 reads SSHAT; CDR2 reads FNYEAQ (reference sequence). The CDR3 spans 15 residues. Written as DNA, the CDR3 is TGTGCTAGCAGTCGGGACAGGGGGCCCACCGGGGAGCTGTTTTTT. This translates into CASSRDRGPTGELFF.

This clonotype was counted a few times. The genes are TRBV24-1 and TRBJ2-2, with TRBD1 as a possible D gene (6 bases). The CDR3 consists of 15 residues. V was pared by 3 bases and J by 3 bases, with 10 bases between. Germline V gives CDR1 KGHDR, CDR2 SFDVKD. DNA of the CDR3: TGTGCCACCAGTGATAGGGACACATACACCGGGGAGCTGTTTTTT. It is translated as CATSDRDTYTGELFF.

V gene TRBV7-9 combines with J gene TRBJ2-5; D perhaps matches TRBD1 (5 bases). The CDR3 runs to 13 residues. V lost 6 bases and J lost 0, with 8 bases in between. CDR1 and CDR2 (germline): SEHNR, FQNEAQ (reference sequence). The CDR3 loop reads CASRARDQETQYF. CDR3 DNA: TGTGCCAGCAGGGCCAGGGACCAAGAGACCCAGTACTTC.